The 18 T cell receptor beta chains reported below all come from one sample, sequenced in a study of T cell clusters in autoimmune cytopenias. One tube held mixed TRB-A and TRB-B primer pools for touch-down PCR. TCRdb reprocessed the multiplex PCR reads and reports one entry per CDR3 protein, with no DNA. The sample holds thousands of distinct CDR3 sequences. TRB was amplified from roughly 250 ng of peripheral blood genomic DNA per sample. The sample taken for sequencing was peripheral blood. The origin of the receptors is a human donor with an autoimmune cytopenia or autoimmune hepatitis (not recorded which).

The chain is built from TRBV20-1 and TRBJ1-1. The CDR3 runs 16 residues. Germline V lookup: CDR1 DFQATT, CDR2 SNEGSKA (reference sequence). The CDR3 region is CSARVDRLTMNTEAFF.

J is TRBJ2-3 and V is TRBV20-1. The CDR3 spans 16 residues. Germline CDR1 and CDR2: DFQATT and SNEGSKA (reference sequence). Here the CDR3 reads CSARDPLAPSTDTQYF.

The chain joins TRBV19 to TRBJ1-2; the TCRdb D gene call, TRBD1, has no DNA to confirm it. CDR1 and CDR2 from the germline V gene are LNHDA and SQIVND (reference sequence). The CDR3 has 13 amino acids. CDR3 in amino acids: CASSIRGALGYTF.

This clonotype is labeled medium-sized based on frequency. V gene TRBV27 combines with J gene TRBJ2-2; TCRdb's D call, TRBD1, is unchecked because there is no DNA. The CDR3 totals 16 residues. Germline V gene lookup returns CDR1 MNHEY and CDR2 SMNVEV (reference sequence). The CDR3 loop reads CASSLRGFRHTGELFF.

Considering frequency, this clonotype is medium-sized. The CDR3 reads CASSTGQGGNQPQHF. V and J are TRBV6-5 and TRBJ1-5; TCRdb designates TRBD1, a call that cannot be tested without DNA. The length of the CDR3 is 15 residues. Germline lookup yields CDR1 MNHEY and CDR2 SVGAGI.

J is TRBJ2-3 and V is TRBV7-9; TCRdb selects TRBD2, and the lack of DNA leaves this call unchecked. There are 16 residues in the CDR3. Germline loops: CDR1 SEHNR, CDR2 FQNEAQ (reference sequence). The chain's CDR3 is CASIKLAGGSADTQYF.

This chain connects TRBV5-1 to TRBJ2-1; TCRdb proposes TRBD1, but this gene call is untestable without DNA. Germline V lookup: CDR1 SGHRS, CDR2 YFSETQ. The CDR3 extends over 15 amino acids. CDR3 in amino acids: CASSFPDRGGNEQFF.

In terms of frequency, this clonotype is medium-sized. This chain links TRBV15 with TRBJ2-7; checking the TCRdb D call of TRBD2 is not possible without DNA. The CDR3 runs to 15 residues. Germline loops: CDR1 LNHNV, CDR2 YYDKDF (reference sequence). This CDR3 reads CATSSRKGLVFAQYF.

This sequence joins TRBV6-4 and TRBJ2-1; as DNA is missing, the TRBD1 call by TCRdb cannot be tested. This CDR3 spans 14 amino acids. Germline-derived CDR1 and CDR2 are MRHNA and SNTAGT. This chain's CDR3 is CASSQLGGAGEQFF.

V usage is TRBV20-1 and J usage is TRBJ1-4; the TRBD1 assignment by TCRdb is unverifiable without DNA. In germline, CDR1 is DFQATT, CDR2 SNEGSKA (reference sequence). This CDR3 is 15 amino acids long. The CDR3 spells CSARDMTGAFEKLFF.

The CDR3 sequence: CASSTGERGRDTEAFF. The gene calls are TRBV19 and TRBJ1-1; lacking DNA, the TRBD1 call made by TCRdb goes unchecked. The germline V gene encodes CDR1 LNHDA and CDR2 SQIVND (reference sequence). The CDR3 extends over 16 amino acids.

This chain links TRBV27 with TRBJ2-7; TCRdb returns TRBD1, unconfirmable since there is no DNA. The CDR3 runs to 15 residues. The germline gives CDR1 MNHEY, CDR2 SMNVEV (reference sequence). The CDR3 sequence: CASSLPGQGANEQYF.

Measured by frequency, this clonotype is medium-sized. This CDR3 is CASSARDRGHEQYF. The chain combines TRBV18 with TRBJ2-7; TCRdb's D call, TRBD1, is unchecked because there is no DNA. Germline V gene lookup returns CDR1 KGHSH and CDR2 LQKENI. The CDR3 length is 14 residues.

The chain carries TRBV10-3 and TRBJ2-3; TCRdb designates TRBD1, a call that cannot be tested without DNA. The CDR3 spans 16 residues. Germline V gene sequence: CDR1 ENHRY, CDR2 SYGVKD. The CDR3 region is CAITKKAAGDTDTQYF.

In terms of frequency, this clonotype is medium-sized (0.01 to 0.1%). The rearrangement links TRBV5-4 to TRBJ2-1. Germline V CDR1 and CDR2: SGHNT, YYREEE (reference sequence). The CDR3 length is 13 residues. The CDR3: CASSFERHNEQFF.

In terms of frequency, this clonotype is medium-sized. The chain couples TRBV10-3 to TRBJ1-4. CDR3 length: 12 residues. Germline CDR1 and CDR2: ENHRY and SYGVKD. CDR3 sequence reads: CAISEENEKLFF.

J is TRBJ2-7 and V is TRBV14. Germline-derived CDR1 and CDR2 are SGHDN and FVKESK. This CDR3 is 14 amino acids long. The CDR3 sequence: CASSQEAIYNEQFF. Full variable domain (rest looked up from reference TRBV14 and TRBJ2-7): EAGVTQFPSHSVIEKGQTVTLRCDPISGHDNLYWYRRVMGKEIKFLLHFVKESKQDESGMPNNRFLAERTGGTYSTLKVQPAELEDSGVYFCASSQEAIYNEQFFGPGTRLTVT.

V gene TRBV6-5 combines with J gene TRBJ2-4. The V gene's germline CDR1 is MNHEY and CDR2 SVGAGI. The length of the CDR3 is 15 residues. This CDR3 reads CASISQGRAKNIQYF.